These 30 T cell receptor beta chains were all obtained from the same sample, sequenced in a study of spatial heterogeneity in lung cancer (dated by TCRdb to the late 2010s). The time point label here, explained by the study, means: blood at routine non-recurrence follow-up after resection. Library generation was performed with 5' RACE. This sample was sequenced with a NextSeq 500. TCRdb ran its own pipeline on the public reads, namely fastp trimming at Q25 and MiXCR clone calling, and kept in-frame beta chains. Under each unique CDR3 protein, matching rows form one entry showing the most common genes and DNA. Present in this sample are around 40,000 distinct CDR3 sequences, roughly 7.8% of which were seen just once. 9.4% of the sample is held by the ten biggest clonotypes. The specimen was PBMCs, collected at follow-up. The receptor set was obtained from a male donor with early-stage non-small cell lung cancer.

This clonotype has a count of ten or more. J is TRBJ2-7 and V is TRBV20-1; D possibly corresponds to TRBD2 (6 bases). Looked up from germline, CDR1 is DFQATT and CDR2 is SNEGSKA (reference sequence). The CDR3 is 15 residues long. Between the trimmed V and J ends, which lost 5 bases and 1 base, there was a span of 18 bases. The CDR3 spells CSARPPLAVSYEQYF. DNA for the CDR3: TGCAGTGCTCGCCCCCCACTAGCCGTGTCCTACGAGCAGTACTTC.

This clonotype has at least ten counts. The rearrangement links TRBV6-1 to TRBJ1-1; D gene ambiguous. The CDR3 consists of 15 residues. V was pared by 0 bases and J by 3 bases, with 11 bases between. Germline CDR1 MNHNS, CDR2 SASEGT. The CDR3 loop is CASSEAQAIYTEAFF. The DNA for the CDR3 is TGTGCCAGCAGTGAAGCCCAGGCGATCTACACTGAAGCTTTCTTT.

CDR3 protein: CSVLYTASYEQFF. DNA of the CDR3: TGCAGCGTACTTTACACGGCCTCCTATGAGCAGTTCTTC. The chain uses TRBV29-1 and TRBJ2-1; D remains unclear. The CDR3 consists of 13 residues. The germline CDR1 and CDR2 sequences are SQVTM and ANQGSEA. Trimming took 6 bases from V and 8 from J, leaving 17 bases between them.

V usage is TRBV7-9 and J usage is TRBJ2-7; no clear D. The germline V gene encodes CDR1 SEHNR and CDR2 FQNEAQ (reference sequence). The CDR3 has 11 amino acids. Between the trimmed V and J ends, which lost 5 bases and 7 bases, there was a span of 9 bases. CDR3: CASSPRFEQYF. The CDR3 nucleotides are TGTGCCAGCAGCCCTCGCTTTGAGCAGTACTTC.

This clonotype was picked up many times. The chain is built from TRBV6-6 and TRBJ2-2, with TRBD1 identical over 7 bases. CDR3 length: 22 residues. The V gene's germline CDR1 is MNHNY and CDR2 SVGAGI (reference sequence). V trimming: 2 bases; J trimming: 1 base; junction bases outside the gene matches: 22. Written as DNA, the CDR3 is TGTGCCAGCAGTTACAGGGGACAGCTGACGCCCACGCCTCCAAAGAACACCGGGGAGCTGTTTTTT. Its translation is CASSYRGQLTPTPPKNTGELFF.

V gene TRBV4-2 combines with J gene TRBJ2-1; possibly TRBD2 for D (6 bases). The CDR3 is 16 residues long. Germline loops: CDR1 LGHNA, CDR2 YNFKEQ. With 1 base removed from V and 4 bases from J, the gap between germline ends came to 14 bases. The CDR3 spells CASSQAPEGPYNEQFF. Here the CDR3 DNA reads TGTGCCAGCAGCCAAGCCCCGGAGGGGCCTTACAATGAGCAGTTCTTC.

Points on this clonotype: An end of the junction does not agree with germline; a read error may underlie this. J is TRBJ2-1 and V is TRBV9; 7 bases map to TRBD1. The CDR3 length is 14 residues. The germline CDR1 and CDR2 sequences are SGDLS and YYNGEE. The CDR3 nucleotides read TGTGTCAGCAGCCCACGAACAGGGGATGAAGAGCAGTTCTTC. Residues: CVSSPRTGDEEQFF. Drawing the rest from reference TRBV9 and TRBJ2-1, the complete variable domain is DSGVTQTPKHLITATGQRVTLRCSPRSGDLSVYWYQQSLDQGLQFLIQYYNGEERAKGNILERFSAQQFPDLHSELNLSSLELGDSALYFCVSSPRTGDEEQFFGPGTRLTVL.

This clonotype was seen at least ten times. This rearrangement joins TRBV5-1 to TRBJ2-2; TRBD2 aligns across 13 bases. Per the germline V gene, CDR1 is SGHRS and CDR2 is YFSETQ. After removal of 2 bases from V and 6 bases from J, the junction contained 4 bases not matched to a gene. CDR3 length equals 16 residues. The CDR3 spells CASSLRLAGGPGELFF. The CDR3 bases are TGCGCCAGCAGCTTACGACTAGCGGGGGGCCCCGGGGAGCTGTTTTTT.

The chain is built from TRBV10-3 and TRBJ1-6; no firm D call. Trimming took 3 bases from V and 7 from J, leaving 10 bases between them. This CDR3 has 14 amino acids. Per the germline V gene, CDR1 is ENHRY and CDR2 is SYGVKD. The CDR3 loop is CAISEETVNSPLHF. The CDR3 DNA reads TGTGCCATCAGTGAAGAAACAGTAAATTCACCCCTCCACTTT.

This clonotype was counted at least ten times. The rearrangement links TRBV6-6 to TRBJ2-1; TRBD2 agrees at 12 bases. Unmatched junction bases numbered 4, after V lost 7 bases and J lost 6 bases. The CDR3 has 14 residues. Germline CDR1 reads MNHNY; CDR2 reads SVGAGI (reference sequence). The CDR3 nucleotides read TGTGCCAGCACCTCTAGCGGGGGGGCCAATGAGCAGTTCTTC. Residues: CASTSSGGANEQFF.

This clonotype has at least ten counts. The genes are TRBV6-6 and TRBJ1-4; perhaps TRBD1 as D (6 bases). Germline V gene lookup returns CDR1 MNHNY and CDR2 SVGAGI (reference sequence). There are 19 residues in the CDR3. V was pared by 6 bases and J by 3 bases, with 26 bases between. The CDR3 protein is CASSGRTGLNSAANEKLFF. Written as DNA, the CDR3 is TGTGCCAGCAGCGGACGCACAGGGTTAAACTCCGCGGCTAATGAAAAACTGTTTTTT.

This chain uses TRBV2 with TRBJ1-4; the match to TRBD1 covers 8 bases. Germline V CDR1 and CDR2: SNHLY, FYNNEI. V shed 7 bases and J 0 bases; nucleotides not matched to a gene: 7. The CDR3 covers 16 residues. CDR3 sequence reads: CASTGQASATNEKLFF. The DNA of the CDR3 is TGTGCCAGCACGGGACAGGCGTCTGCAACTAATGAAAAACTGTTTTTT.

There are many counts of this clonotype. The chain joins TRBV6-2 or TRBV6-3 to TRBJ1-2; possible D gene TRBD1, 5 bases. V lost 2 bases to trimming and J lost 4 bases, with 14 bases between them. Germline V gene data show CDR1 as MNHEY and CDR2 as SVGEGT. CDR3 length equals 15 residues. The CDR3 reads CASSYPLGTAYGYTF. The CDR3 region has the DNA TGTGCCAGCAGTTACCCCCTTGGGACGGCCTATGGCTACACCTTC.

This clonotype has a count of ten or more. V gene TRBV7-9 combines with J gene TRBJ2-3; 13 bases match TRBD2. CDR1 and CDR2 (germline): SEHNR, FQNEAQ (reference sequence). With 5 bases clipped from V and 2 bases from J, the junction kept 4 bases outside the gene matches. The CDR3 has 16 residues. The CDR3 coding sequence is TGTGCCAGCAGCAGCGGACTAGCGGGGGTCACAGATACGCAGTATTTT. It codes for CASSSGLAGVTDTQYF.

This clonotype was observed at least ten times. V usage is TRBV5-6 and J usage is TRBJ2-7; no clear D. The CDR3 has 14 amino acids. V was pared by 0 bases and J by 0 bases, with 7 bases between. Germline CDR1 reads SGHDT; CDR2 reads YYEEEE. The CDR3 DNA sequence: TGTGCCAGCAGCTTGGAAAGGAGCTCCTACGAGCAGTACTTC. Residues: CASSLERSSYEQYF.

Many counts were recorded for this clonotype. The chain carries TRBV6-5 and TRBJ2-7; the D is unclear. V lost 0 bases to trimming and J lost 2 bases, with 17 bases between them. Germline V gene lookup returns CDR1 MNHEY and CDR2 SVGAGI. The CDR3 is made up of 17 amino acids. The CDR3 spells CASSYSSSKLPPYEQYF. CDR3 DNA sequence: TGTGCCAGCAGTTACTCGTCATCCAAACTCCCTCCCTACGAGCAGTACTTC.

This clonotype was detected many times. The CDR3 loop is CASSPRQGNQPQHF. The CDR3 DNA sequence: TGTGCCAGCTCACCGAGACAGGGAAATCAGCCCCAGCATTTT. The chain has TRBV18 and TRBJ1-5, with TRBD1 matching 7 bases. This CDR3 spans 14 amino acids. Trimming cost V 3 bases and J 4 bases; bases outside gene matches: 3. Germline CDR1 KGHSH, CDR2 LQKENI.

This clonotype was counted at least ten times. J is TRBJ2-2 and V is TRBV15, with 7 bases fitting TRBD1. Germline V gene data show CDR1 as LNHNV and CDR2 as YYDKDF (reference sequence). The CDR3 has 15 residues. The trim removed 1 base at V and 6 bases at J, leaving 5 bases unmatched. CDR3 sequence (DNA): TGTGCCACCAGCAGAGTGACAGGGACGGCCGGGGAGCTGTTTTTT. Its translation is CATSRVTGTAGELFF.

This clonotype was observed at least ten times. The V call is TRBV28, the J call TRBJ2-2; the D call may be TRBD1 or TRBD2 (6 bases each). This CDR3 spans 14 amino acids. CDR1 is MDHEN and CDR2 is SYDVKM in the germline V gene. The V gene lost 7 bases and the J gene lost 7 bases, with 16 bases spanning the gap. The CDR3: CASTIRGENGELFF. CDR3 sequence (DNA): TGTGCCAGCACTATTAGGGGGGAAAACGGGGAGCTGTTTTTT.

This clonotype was detected ten times or more. This chain joins TRBV12-3 or TRBV12-4 and TRBJ2-3; D is unclear. Deletions cut 6 bases from V and 7 bases from J, with 11 bases between. The CDR3 runs 12 residues. The CDR3 loop reads CASRSPLNTQYF. CDR3 nucleotide sequence: TGTGCCAGCAGATCCCCGTTAAATACGCAGTATTTT.

This clonotype was recorded many times. The V and J genes are TRBV12-3 or TRBV12-4 and TRBJ2-3; D ambiguous. This CDR3 spans 15 amino acids. The V and J ends lost 6 bases and 0 bases respectively, with 13 bases between them. CDR3 loop: CASSPPGASTDTQYF. The CDR3 nucleotides read TGTGCCAGCAGCCCGCCCGGTGCTAGCACAGATACGCAGTATTTT.

This clonotype has just a few counts. The CDR3 loop reads CASSLRAGVDYGYTF. The CDR3 DNA is TGTGCCAGCAGCTTAAGGGCAGGGGTTGACTATGGCTACACCTTC. The V and J genes are TRBV7-6 and TRBJ1-2; maybe TRBD1 (6 bases). CDR1 is SGHVS and CDR2 is FNYEAQ in the germline V gene. V was trimmed by 2 bases and J by 3 bases, leaving 13 bases between them. The CDR3 totals 15 residues.

This clonotype was detected ten times or more. The chain uses TRBV10-3 and TRBJ2-3; 7 positions agree with TRBD2. V was pared by 4 bases and J by 1 base, with 5 bases of the junction left unmatched. The CDR3 is made up of 15 amino acids. In germline, CDR1 is ENHRY, CDR2 SYGVKD. The chain's CDR3 is CAISVGGGRTDTQYF. CDR3 bases: TGTGCCATCAGTGTGGGCGGGGGTCGCACAGATACGCAGTATTTT.

This clonotype was seen ten or more times. The V and J genes are TRBV5-6 and TRBJ2-7; possible D gene TRBD2, 6 bases. This CDR3 region has 15 residues. V dropped 5 bases and J dropped 2 bases, with 17 bases sitting between them. Germline V gene data show CDR1 as SGHDT and CDR2 as YYEEEE. CDR3 sequence: CASSFGAGRAYEQYF. CDR3 nucleotide sequence: TGTGCCAGCAGTTTCGGGGCGGGGCGTGCCTACGAGCAGTACTTC.

This clonotype occurred many times. V is TRBV10-3 and J is TRBJ1-1, with 8 bases fitting TRBD1. Germline CDR1 reads ENHRY; CDR2 reads SYGVKD. The V segment lost 6 bases and the J segment 7 bases; nucleotides outside the gene matches: 10. The CDR3 has 14 residues. This CDR3 reads CAIRATGDKFEAFF. CDR3 nucleotides: TGTGCCATCAGGGCGACAGGGGATAAATTTGAAGCTTTCTTT.

This clonotype was found many times. This rearrangement joins TRBV6-5 to TRBJ1-1, with TRBD1 matching over 10 bases. The germline V gene encodes CDR1 MNHEY and CDR2 SVGAGI. The trim removed 6 bases at V and 10 bases at J, leaving 8 bases unmatched. CDR3 length: 13 residues. The CDR3 sequence is CASSPDRGRVAFF. CDR3 DNA: TGTGCCAGCAGCCCTGACAGGGGGCGCGTAGCTTTCTTT.

This clonotype has ten or more counts. The chain combines TRBV29-1 with TRBJ2-3; possible D gene TRBD2, 6 bases. V lost 5 bases to trimming and J lost 3 bases, with 12 bases between them. The length of the CDR3 is 13 residues. Per the germline V gene, CDR1 is SQVTM and CDR2 is ANQGSEA. The CDR3, as DNA: TGCAGCGTTCGGGGGTTTCGGACAGATACGCAGTATTTT. Amino acids: CSVRGFRTDTQYF.

Remarks on this clonotype: This may be a read error: a much more frequent sequence differs by one nucleotide. V is TRBV5-1 and J is TRBJ1-1, with a weak D call TRBD1 (6 bases). Looked up from germline, CDR1 is SGHRS and CDR2 is YFSETQ. Trimming left V 5 bases short and J 6 bases short, with 17 bases between. This CDR3 is built from 14 residues. The CDR3 sequence is CASSFAGAGAEAFF. In DNA, the CDR3 is TGCGCCAGCAGTTTCGCGGGGGCAGGCGCTGAAGCTTTCTTT.

This clonotype was seen only a few times. The chain is built from TRBV29-1 and TRBJ1-4; 7 nucleotides line up with TRBD1. CDR1 is SQVTM, CDR2 ANQGSEA, per germline. Trimming removed 4 bases from V and 8 bases from J; junction bases left unmatched: 4. This CDR3 is built from 12 residues. The CDR3 nucleotides read TGCAGCGTTGTACAGGGGCCCGAAAAACTGTTTTTT. Translated: CSVVQGPEKLFF.

In this sample, this clonotype turned up many times. J is TRBJ2-7 and V is TRBV28, with TRBD1 matching over 9 bases. Germline assignment: CDR1 MDHEN and CDR2 SYDVKM. V lost 3 bases to trimming and J lost 5 bases; unmatched junction nucleotides: 5. CDR3 length: 14 residues. The CDR3 sequence: CASSFYDRGNEQYF. The CDR3 coding sequence is TGTGCCAGCAGTTTTTATGACAGGGGGAACGAGCAGTACTTC.